The 28 T cell receptor beta chains below were found in one sample sequenced in a study of beta chain features in type 1 diabetes. Expressed TCRB transcripts got sequenced, as all isolated RNA was reverse transcribed. Clones were read by immunoSEQ multiplex PCR, and TCRdb kept only the in-frame ones, dropping some. In the table there are 620,000 or so clones, 15% of which are singletons. The source material was naive CD4+ T cells from blood. The receptors shown here come from a man between 18 and 29 years old in good health.

As concerns this clone: The sample has other DNA sequences that encode this CDR3 too. The rearrangement joins TRBV6-6 to TRBJ1-2, with a tentative D call TRBD1 (6 bases). Trimming took off 3 bases at V and 0 bases at J, with 11 bases between the two ends. Per germline, CDR1 MNHNY and CDR2 SVGAGI (reference sequence). This CDR3 spans 15 amino acids. The CDR3 region has the DNA TGTGCCAGCAGTTATTCCGGGACAACTAACTATGGCTACACCTTC. Its translation is CASSYSGTTNYGYTF.

This clone has only a few counts. The V and J genes are TRBV27 and TRBJ2-5; D unclear. Germline values: CDR1 MNHEY, CDR2 SMNVEV (reference sequence). This CDR3 region has 16 residues. Deletions cut 4 bases from V and 1 base from J, with 16 bases between. The CDR3 DNA is TGTGCCAGCAGTTCAATATACTCGACATTCCAAGAGACCCAGTACTTC. It translates to CASSSIYSTFQETQYF.

The V gene is TRBV4-3, the J gene TRBJ2-2; the D is unclear. Trimming stripped 0 bases from V and 4 bases from J, with 6 bases between. The CDR3 loop spans 14 amino acids. In germline, CDR1 is LGHNA, CDR2 YSLEER. This CDR3 reads CASSQDRLTGELFF. The DNA of the CDR3 is TGCGCCAGCAGCCAAGACAGACTCACCGGGGAGCTGTTTTTT.

The rearrangement uses TRBV5-1 and TRBJ2-5; no reliable D call. Trimming shortened V by 4 bases and J by 8 bases, and 9 bases separated the two germline ends. This CDR3 spans 11 amino acids. Germline CDR1 SGHRS, CDR2 YFSETQ. CDR3 sequence: CASSLAKTQYF. The CDR3 DNA is TGCGCCAGCAGCCTGGCGAAAACCCAGTACTTC.

This clone was seen a few times. The rearrangement joins TRBV6-6 to TRBJ1-2, with TRBD1 as a possible D gene (5 bases). The CDR3 covers 14 residues. Between the trimmed V and J ends, which lost 5 bases and 6 bases, there was a span of 16 bases. Germline V gene lookup returns CDR1 MNHNY and CDR2 SVGAGI (reference sequence). The CDR3 loop reads CASSLDAGSDGYTF. CDR3 sequence (DNA): TGTGCCAGCAGTCTGGACGCAGGGTCGGATGGCTACACCTTC.

Concerning this clone itself: A read error is possible here, since a much larger clone lies one base away. This specimen includes other DNA sequences encoding the same CDR3. The genes are TRBV28 and TRBJ2-1; D not resolved. With 2 bases removed from V and 3 bases from J, the gap between germline ends came to 2 bases. Germline V gene sequence: CDR1 MDHEN, CDR2 SYDVKM. The CDR3 has 12 amino acids. This CDR3 reads CASSLGYNEQFF. CDR3 nucleotide sequence: TGTGCCAGCAGTTTAGGCTACAATGAGCAGTTCTTC.

This clone occurred a few times. The chain uses TRBV4-2 and TRBJ2-7, with TRBD1 matching over 8 bases. This CDR3 comprises 16 residues. Germline CDR1 is LGHNA and CDR2 is YNFKEQ. V dropped 3 bases and J dropped 3; count of bases not matched to a gene: 10. This chain's CDR3 is CASSQVRGTGIYEQYF. In nucleotides, the CDR3 is TGTGCCAGCAGCCAGGTCCGTGGGACAGGTATCTACGAGCAGTACTTC.

For this clone: This same CDR3 is encoded by further DNA sequences in the sample. J is TRBJ1-5 and V is TRBV6-1; D unresolved. Germline lookup yields CDR1 MNHNS and CDR2 SASEGT. V was pared by 3 bases and J by 0 bases, with 0 bases between. The CDR3 totals 12 residues. Here the CDR3 DNA reads TGTGCCAGCAGTGATAGCAATCAGCCCCAGCATTTT. It translates to CASSDSNQPQHF.

The chain has TRBV10-3 and TRBJ1-2; tentative D call: TRBD1 (6 bases). This CDR3 region has 13 residues. Trimming took 3 bases from V and 12 from J, leaving 17 bases between them. From germline, CDR1 is ENHRY and CDR2 SYGVKD. Here the CDR3 reads CAISEQGVEGHTF. DNA of the CDR3: TGTGCCATCAGTGAACAGGGTGTTGAAGGCCACACCTTC.

This rearrangement joins TRBV7-9 to TRBJ1-5; TRBD1 agrees at 11 bases. The CDR3 is 13 residues long. V lost 11 bases and J lost 4; bases outside the gene matches: 4. Germline V lookup: CDR1 SEHNR, CDR2 FQNEAQ (reference sequence). The chain's CDR3 is CALGTGGNQPQHF. The CDR3 region has the DNA TGTGCCCTGGGGACAGGGGGGAATCAGCCCCAGCATTTT.

On this clone: The same CDR3 arises from other DNA sequences in this sample as well. J is TRBJ2-7 and V is TRBV2, with D unresolved. The CDR3 consists of 11 residues. Trimming took off 4 bases at V and 1 base at J, with 2 bases between the two ends. From germline, CDR1 is SNHLY and CDR2 FYNNEI. In DNA form, the CDR3 reads TGTGCCAGCAGTGGGTCCTACGAGCAGTACTTC. Amino acids: CASSGSYEQYF. The complete variable domain, with remaining parts taken from reference TRBV2 and TRBJ2-7, reads EPEVTQTPSHQVTQMGQEVILRCVPISNHLYFYWYRQILGQKVEFLVSFYNNEISEKSEIFDDQFSVERPDGSNFTLKIRSTKLEDSAMYFCASSGSYEQYFGPGTRLTVT.

The chain employs TRBV5-4 and TRBJ2-7, with TRBD1 matching over 9 bases. In germline, CDR1 is SGHNT, CDR2 YYREEE (reference sequence). The junction had 6 bases not matched to a gene; V was cut back by 5 bases and J by 0 bases. The CDR3 consists of 15 residues. The CDR3 reads CASSSRDRASYEQYF. Here the CDR3 DNA reads TGTGCCAGCAGTTCCCGGGACAGGGCCTCCTACGAGCAGTACTTC. Based on the CDR3 plus reference TRBV5-4 and TRBJ2-7, the full variable domain is ETGVTQSPTHLIKTRGQQVTLRCSSQSGHNTVSWYQQALGQGPQFIFQYYREEENGRGNFPPRFSGLQFPNYSSELNVNALELDDSALYLCASSSRDRASYEQYFGPGTRLTVT.

This chain uses TRBV19 with TRBJ2-1; 10 bases line up with TRBD2. In germline, CDR1 is LNHDA, CDR2 SQIVND (reference sequence). V shed 7 bases and J 9 bases; nucleotides not matched to a gene: 6. The CDR3 runs to 13 residues. The CDR3 spells CASNEIAGGEQFF. Written as DNA, the CDR3 is TGTGCCAGTAACGAAATAGCGGGAGGTGAGCAGTTCTTC.

This clone was detected only a few times. This chain links TRBV11-2 with TRBJ1-6; 7 bases are shared with TRBD1. The J segment lost 7 bases and the V segment lost 5 bases, leaving 11 bases of the junction unmatched. CDR1 SGHAT and CDR2 FQNNGV come from the germline V gene. The CDR3 loop spans 16 amino acids. CDR3 bases: TGTGCCAGCAGCCCCACTCGGGACAGCGCAAATTCACCCCTCCACTTT. Protein sequence: CASSPTRDSANSPLHF.

This clone has a handful of counts. The V gene is TRBV28, the J gene TRBJ2-7; 8 bases map to TRBD2. The germline V gene encodes CDR1 MDHEN and CDR2 SYDVKM. The CDR3 has 14 residues. V shed 6 bases and J 0 bases; nucleotides not matched to a gene: 4. CDR3 protein: CASRRAGDSYEQYF. The CDR3 DNA follows: TGTGCCAGCAGAAGAGCGGGGGACTCCTACGAGCAGTACTTC.

This clone was seen a few times. This chain joins TRBV28 and TRBJ2-3; TRBD1 matches 8 bases. V trimming: 6 bases; J trimming: 1 base; junction bases outside the gene matches: 6. There are 15 residues in the CDR3. The germline CDR1 and CDR2 sequences are MDHEN and SYDVKM. CDR3 region: CASRPRQGRTDTQYF. The CDR3, as DNA: TGTGCCAGCAGGCCCCGACAGGGGCGCACAGATACGCAGTATTTT. Variable domain in full (rest from reference TRBV28 and TRBJ2-3): DVKVTQSSRYLVKRTGEKVFLECVQDMDHENMFWYRQDPGLGLRLIYFSYDVKMKEKGDIPEGYSVSREKKERFSLILESASTNQTSMYLCASRPRQGRTDTQYFGPGTRLTVL.

The chain has TRBV9 and TRBJ2-5; possible D gene TRBD2, 5 bases. The V gene's germline CDR1 is SGDLS and CDR2 YYNGEE. This CDR3 comprises 14 residues. V gave up 0 bases and J gave up 5 bases, with 11 bases separating them. The CDR3 sequence: CASSVGGLEETQYF. For the CDR3, the DNA is TGTGCCAGCAGCGTAGGCGGGTTGGAGGAGACCCAGTACTTC.

The V call is TRBV5-6, the J call TRBJ2-1; D is unresolved. Germline values: CDR1 SGHDT, CDR2 YYEEEE. Trimming removed 2 bases from V and 3 bases from J, with 9 bases in between. The CDR3 is made up of 14 amino acids. The CDR3 DNA is TGTGCCAGCAGCTTCGGGCCGGTCTACAATGAGCAGTTCTTC. It translates to CASSFGPVYNEQFF.

The genes are TRBV25-1 and TRBJ2-1; 7 positions agree with TRBD2. Trimming at V came to 7 bases and at J to 3 bases, leaving 9 bases not matched to a gene. The CDR3 is 15 residues long. The V gene's germline CDR1 is MGHDK and CDR2 SYGVNS. The CDR3 loop reads CASIAWGGGYNEQFF. For the CDR3, the DNA is TGTGCCAGCATAGCGTGGGGCGGGGGCTACAATGAGCAGTTCTTC.

This clone was observed a few times. The V call is TRBV15, the J call TRBJ2-3; TRBD1 might be the D (5 bases). Looked up from germline, CDR1 is LNHNV and CDR2 is YYDKDF (reference sequence). The CDR3 runs to 13 residues. Trimming removed 5 bases at V and 4 bases at J, with 10 bases between. The CDR3 here is CATSLRVSDTQYF. CDR3 sequence (DNA): TGTGCCACCAGCCTCAGGGTTTCAGATACGCAGTATTTT.

The chain combines TRBV28 with TRBJ1-1; D gene ambiguous. This CDR3 region has 11 residues. Germline-derived CDR1 and CDR2 are MDHEN and SYDVKM. Trimming stripped 6 bases from V and 9 bases from J, with 11 bases between. The CDR3 protein is CASSLLRQAFF. The CDR3 DNA reads TGTGCCAGCAGCCTACTGAGACAAGCTTTCTTT.

The CDR3 coding sequence is TGTGCCAGCAGCTTTAACGGACAGGGAGAGACCCAGTACTTC. This translates into CASSFNGQGETQYF. The rearrangement joins TRBV7-3 to TRBJ2-5; 8 positions match TRBD1. V shed 3 bases and J 4 bases; nucleotides not matched to a gene: 4. This CDR3 region has 14 residues. CDR1 and CDR2 (germline): SGHTA, FQGTGA.

The rearrangement joins TRBV19 to TRBJ1-1; D unclear. CDR1 is LNHDA and CDR2 is SQIVND in the germline V gene (reference sequence). V lost 6 bases, J lost 1 base, and 18 bases lay in between. CDR3 size: 16 residues. The CDR3 bases are TGTGCCAGTAGCCCCATTGACTGGTGGGGGAACACTGAAGCTTTCTTT. Translation: CASSPIDWWGNTEAFF.

The rearrangement links TRBV7-6 to TRBJ1-2; 9 bases map to TRBD1. The V segment lost 3 bases and the J segment 8 bases; nucleotides outside the gene matches: 10. The CDR3 consists of 15 residues. Per the germline V gene, CDR1 is SGHVS and CDR2 is FNYEAQ. The CDR3 loop reads CASSFGEGGQGGYTF. DNA of the CDR3: TGTGCCAGCAGCTTTGGAGAAGGGGGACAGGGCGGCTACACCTTC.

This CDR3 reads CASSRAGAGPCIVHYGYTF. As DNA, the CDR3 is TGCGCCAGCAGTCGGGCGGGGGCCGGCCCATGTATAGTTCACTATGGCTACACCTTC. The rearrangement joins TRBV23-1 to TRBJ1-2; possibly TRBD1 for D (6 bases). TRBV23-1 is an open reading frame, and its role is uncertain. The CDR3 spans 19 residues. Trimming cost V 4 bases and J 3 bases, with 27 bases left between them.

The J gene is TRBJ1-2, the V gene TRBV7-2, with D unclear. V lost 2 bases, J lost 6 bases, and 19 bases lay in between. Looked up from germline, CDR1 is SGHTA and CDR2 is FQGNSA. The length of the CDR3 is 16 residues. The CDR3 DNA follows: TGTGCCAGCAGCTTATTCCGGGCTCCTCCTTCTGATGGCTACACCTTC. This gives the protein CASSLFRAPPSDGYTF.

CDR3 sequence reads: CAWTSGETQYF. The CDR3 DNA reads as TGTGCCTGGACTAGCGGAGAGACCCAGTACTTC. The chain has TRBV30 and TRBJ2-5; 7 bases match TRBD2. V lost 4 bases to trimming and J lost 4 bases; unmatched junction nucleotides: 0. This CDR3 comprises 11 residues. Germline V gives CDR1 GTSNPN, CDR2 SVGIG (reference sequence).

This sequence joins TRBV4-1 and TRBJ1-4; TRBD1 aligns across 9 bases. CDR3 length: 14 residues. Germline CDR1 is MGHRA and CDR2 is YSYEKL. The trim removed 8 bases at V and 8 bases at J, leaving 9 bases unmatched. The CDR3, as DNA: TGCGCCAGCGGGGATGACAGGGGGAGGGAAAAACTGTTTTTT. Amino acids: CASGDDRGREKLFF.